The 29 T cell receptor beta chains reported below all come from one sample, sequenced in a study of Tregs in tolerant kidney transplant recipients. Clones were read by immunoSEQ multiplex PCR, and TCRdb kept only the in-frame ones, dropping some. Its clone listing holds 50,000 or so clones. The sample consisted of CD4+ T cells from blood, taken before the transplant. These receptors were taken from a human donor who received a combined kidney and bone marrow transplant.

Note on this clone: The read terminates 3 residues ahead of where the CDR3 ends, so the germline J gene completes it. The chain joins TRBV2 to TRBJ1-6, with TRBD1 matching 7 bases. Per the germline V gene, CDR1 is SNHLY and CDR2 is FYNNEI. This CDR3 region has 16 residues. With 6 bases clipped from V and 0 bases from J, the junction kept 5 bases outside the gene matches. CDR3 region: CASRRDRSSYNSPLHF. Incomplete CDR3 DNA: TGTGCCAGCAGACGGGACAGAAGCTCCTATAATTCACCC.

As concerns this clone: The CDR3 goes on 3 residues after the read ends, and that part is filled in from the germline J gene. The V call is TRBV5-1, the J call TRBJ2-3; 7 nucleotides align to TRBD1. CDR3 size: 16 residues. Trimming cost V 0 bases and J 2 bases; bases outside gene matches: 6. Germline lookup yields CDR1 SGHRS and CDR2 YFSETQ. The part of the CDR3 DNA that was read is TGCGCCAGCAGCTTGGATCGGACAGGAGCCACAGATACG. This gives the protein CASSLDRTGATDT. The whole CDR3 protein is CASSLDRTGATDTQYF. The full variable domain, rest sourced from reference TRBV5-1 and TRBJ2-3, is KAGVTQTPRYLIKTRGQQVTLSCSPISGHRSVSWYQQTPGQGLQFLFEYFSETQRNKGNFPGRFSGRQFSNSRSEMNVSTLELGDSALYLCASSLDRTGATDTQYFGPGTRLTVL.

CDR3 residues: CASSPPSQASSGNTIYF. The sequenced part of the CDR3 DNA is TGTGCCAGCTCACCACCCTCCCAGGCGTCCTCTGGAAACACC. This chain connects TRBV18 to TRBJ1-3; no firm D call. The read is 3 residues too short to cover the CDR3 end, so that end is filled in from the germline J gene. Trimming removed 0 bases from V and 0 bases from J, with 12 bases in between. CDR3 length: 17 residues. CDR1 and CDR2 (germline): KGHSH, LQKENI. The complete variable domain, with remaining parts taken from reference TRBV18 and TRBJ1-3, reads NAGVMQNPRHLVRRRGQEARLRCSPMKGHSHVYWYRQLPEEGLKFMVYLQKENIIDESGMPKERFSAEFPKEGPSILRIQQVVRGDSAAYFCASSPPSQASSGNTIYFGEGSWLTVV.

For this clone: The read comes to an end 3 residues before the CDR3 does, leaving the germline J gene to fill in the end. The V and J genes are TRBV7-6 and TRBJ1-3; no definite D call. This CDR3 is built from 13 residues. CDR1 and CDR2 (germline): SGHVS, FNYEAQ. The V end was cut by 3 bases, the J end by 4 bases, with 7 bases between. CDR3 loop: CASSLIAGNTIYF. The CDR3 bases that were read are TGTGCCAGCAGCTTGATAGCAGGAAACACC.

With respect to this clone: The read falls 3 residues short of the CDR3 end, and the missing part is taken from the germline J gene. The chain carries TRBV19 and TRBJ2-7, with D perhaps TRBD1 (5 bases). Germline CDR1 is LNHDA and CDR2 is SQIVND (reference sequence). The CDR3 runs 14 residues. The V end lost 9 bases, the J end lost 6 bases, and 21 bases lay between the germline ends. The sequenced part of the CDR3 DNA is TGTGCCAGCGCTGGCCCGGACACACCTCCCGAG. Amino acids: CASAGPDTPPE. The CDR3, in full, reads CASAGPDTPPEQYF.

Its frequency marks this clone as medium-sized. The read terminates 3 residues ahead of where the CDR3 ends, so the germline J gene completes it. V and J are TRBV7-6 and TRBJ2-3; D ambiguous. Germline lookup yields CDR1 SGHVS and CDR2 FNYEAQ. This CDR3 is built from 14 residues. V lost 10 bases and J 1 base, leaving 15 bases between the germline ends. CDR3 amino acids: CATPQATGTDTQYF. The sequenced CDR3 bases are TGTGCCACTCCCCAGGCTACCGGCACAGATACG. The variable domain in full, completed from reference TRBV7-6 and TRBJ2-3, reads GAGVSQSPRYKVTKRGQDVALRCDPISGHVSLYWYRQALGQGPEFLTYFNYEAQQDKSGLPNDRFSAERPEGSISTLTIQRTEQRDSAMYRCATPQATGTDTQYFGPGTRLTVL.

As concerns this clone: From the germline J gene comes the end of the CDR3, since the read stops 3 residues before it. This sequence joins TRBV5-1 and TRBJ1-2, with 12 nucleotides matching TRBD1. The CDR3 runs 15 residues. After removal of 5 bases from V and 4 bases from J, the junction contained 6 bases not matched to a gene. CDR1 and CDR2 from the germline V gene are SGHRS and YFSETQ. Here the CDR3 reads CASRQGQGAPYGYTF. CDR3 DNA (partial): TGCGCCAGCAGACAGGGACAGGGGGCTCCCTATGGC.

Remarks on this clone: From the germline J gene comes the end of the CDR3, since the read stops 3 residues before it. V usage is TRBV6-2 or TRBV6-3 and J usage is TRBJ2-3; tentative D call: TRBD1 (6 bases). This CDR3 has 17 residues. The V end lost 6 bases, the J end lost 0 bases, and 19 bases lay between the germline ends. The germline V gene encodes CDR1 MNHEY and CDR2 SVGEGT. The part of the CDR3 DNA that was read is TGTGCCAGCAGCCGAGAAAAATCAGGGGCGAGCACAGATACG. This sequence encodes CASSREKSGASTDT. The whole CDR3 sequence is CASSREKSGASTDTQYF.

Points on this clone: The read terminates 3 residues before the CDR3 end, so the remaining end is supplied by the germline J gene. The chain is built from TRBV20-1 and TRBJ2-1; 9 bases align to TRBD2. Germline CDR1 reads DFQATT; CDR2 reads SNEGSKA (reference sequence). V was clipped by 5 bases and J by 8 bases; unmatched bases: 16. The CDR3 covers 16 residues. The CDR3 protein is CSALLTHSGRQYEQFF. CDR3 DNA, as far as it was read: TGCAGTGCTCTTCTCACTCATAGCGGGAGACAGTATGAG.

With regard to this clone: Read sequence stops 3 residues before the CDR3 end, and the germline J gene provides the missing end. This chain uses TRBV6-2 or TRBV6-3 with TRBJ2-2; unclear D gene. Trimming took 0 bases from V and 9 from J, leaving 5 bases between them. The CDR3 spans 12 residues. Germline assignment: CDR1 MNHEY and CDR2 SVGEGT. The CDR3 sequence is CASSYSLRELFF. Incomplete CDR3 DNA: TGTGCCAGCAGTTACTCCCTCCGGGAG.

A remark on this clone: The missing CDR3 end, 3 residues past where the read stops, is filled in from the germline J gene. The chain couples TRBV5-1 to TRBJ2-5; possibly TRBD1 for D (6 bases). Trimming took off 3 bases at V and 1 base at J, with 13 bases between the two ends. The V gene's germline CDR1 is SGHRS and CDR2 YFSETQ. This CDR3 contains 15 residues. CDR3 DNA (partial): TGCGCCAGCAGCTCTAATACAGGGCCCCAAGAGACC. Translating it yields CASSSNTGPQET. The CDR3 as a whole reads CASSSNTGPQETQYF.

A word on this clone: The read ends 3 residues shy of where the CDR3 ends; the end is completed using the germline J gene. This specimen includes other DNA sequences encoding the same CDR3. The chain uses TRBV6-1 and TRBJ2-7, with 7 nucleotides matching TRBD1. The trim removed 3 bases at V and 4 bases at J, leaving 3 bases unmatched. CDR1 and CDR2 (germline): MNHNS, SASEGT. CDR3 length equals 13 residues. The CDR3 sequence: CASSDRGTYEQYF. The sequenced part of the CDR3 DNA is TGTGCCAGCAGTGACAGGGGGACATACGAG.

For this clone: Sequencing ends 3 residues short of the CDR3 end; the germline J gene provides the rest. The chain uses TRBV6-4 and TRBJ2-2; D is possibly TRBD1 (5 bases). CDR1 and CDR2 (germline): MRHNA, SNTAGT. V shed 2 bases and J shed 2 bases, with 12 bases lying between them. The CDR3 is made up of 16 amino acids. The chain's CDR3 is CASSDQPTVNTGELFF. The sequenced CDR3 bases are TGTGCCAGCAGTGACCAACCGACAGTTAACACCGGGGAG.

In regard to this clone: The read terminates 3 residues ahead of where the CDR3 ends, so the germline J gene completes it. The gene calls are TRBV5-1 and TRBJ2-5, with TRBD2 matching 10 bases. This CDR3 spans 16 amino acids. The germline V gene has CDR1 SGHRS and CDR2 YFSETQ. V shed 4 bases, J shed 5 bases, and the junction held 11 bases outside the gene matches. Partial CDR3 DNA: TGCGCCAGCAGCAGGGTCCTAGCGGGGGCCGGGGAGACC. Amino acids: CASSRVLAGAGET. Given in full, the CDR3 is CASSRVLAGAGETQYF.

Worth noting for this clone: Coverage ceases 3 residues before the CDR3 finishes, and the germline J gene fills in the end. This chain joins TRBV7-2 and TRBJ2-1, with D unclear. Germline-derived CDR1 and CDR2 are SGHTA and FQGNSA. The length of the CDR3 is 13 residues. Trimming pared 2 bases from V and 8 bases from J, leaving 10 bases between. CDR3 DNA, as far as it was read: TGTGCCAGCAGCTTAAAGGCAGGCGATGAG. This sequence encodes CASSLKAGDE. The entire CDR3 protein is CASSLKAGDEQFF. Full variable domain (outside the CDR3, taken from reference TRBV7-2 and TRBJ2-1): GAGVSQSPSNKVTEKGKDVELRCDPISGHTALYWYRQSLGQGLEFLIYFQGNSAPDKSGLPSDRFSAERTGGSVSTLTIQRTQQEDSAVYLCASSLKAGDEQFFGPGTRLTVL.

Comment on this clone: The DNA ends 3 residues before the CDR3 does, and the rest of the CDR3 is filled in from the germline J gene. This chain links TRBV5-1 with TRBJ1-1, with a possible D match to TRBD1 (6 bases). This CDR3 spans 15 amino acids. Germline CDR1 reads SGHRS; CDR2 reads YFSETQ. Trimming pared 4 bases from V and 0 bases from J, leaving 13 bases between. CDR3 DNA (partial): TGCGCCAGCAGCGCAGGACAGCCTTTGAACACTGAA. This codes for CASSAGQPLNTE. The CDR3, in full, reads CASSAGQPLNTEAFF.

As regards this clone: The read halts 3 residues ahead of the CDR3 end, with the missing end drawn from the germline J gene. This rearrangement joins TRBV10-3 to TRBJ2-2, with 10 bases identical to TRBD2. There are 15 residues in the CDR3. The V segment lost 9 bases and the J segment 0 bases; nucleotides outside the gene matches: 4. The germline gives CDR1 ENHRY, CDR2 SYGVKD. The CDR3 protein is CAISLAGTNTGELFF. The sequenced CDR3 bases are TGTGCCATTTCACTAGCGGGGACGAACACCGGGGAG.

A word on this clone: The read terminates 3 residues before the CDR3 end, so the remaining end is supplied by the germline J gene. V is TRBV19 and J is TRBJ2-3; 9 nucleotides agree with TRBD1. Germline V gene data show CDR1 as LNHDA and CDR2 as SQIVND (reference sequence). This CDR3 has 15 amino acids. After removal of 3 bases from V and 4 bases from J, the junction contained 5 bases not matched to a gene. CDR3 DNA (partial): TGTGCCAGTAGTATCGGGACAGGGTGGGCAGATACG. Residues: CASSIGTGWADT. The whole CDR3 is CASSIGTGWADTQYF.

As concerns this clone: The CDR3 end is not reached by the read, which stops 3 residues before it; the germline J gene fills it in. The gene calls are TRBV20-1 and TRBJ2-5, with a possible D match to TRBD1 (6 bases). Between the trimmed V and J ends, which lost 2 bases and 3 bases, there was a span of 7 bases. Germline assignment: CDR1 DFQATT and CDR2 SNEGSKA (reference sequence). The CDR3 spans 12 residues. The CDR3 DNA, read in part, is TGCAGTGCTAGACGGGACAAAGAGACC. Translated: CSARRDKET. The full-length CDR3 reads as CSARRDKETQYF.

The CDR3: CASSLGITGGGTDTQYF. The CDR3 bases that were read are TGCGCCAGCAGCTTGGGCATCACTGGGGGGGGCACAGATACG. The rearrangement links TRBV5-1 to TRBJ2-3; 7 nucleotides match TRBD2. The CDR3 end falls 3 residues outside the read, so it is completed with the germline J gene. The CDR3 runs 17 residues. After removal of 0 bases from V and 1 base from J, the junction contained 8 bases not matched to a gene. Germline CDR1 SGHRS, CDR2 YFSETQ.

As for this clone: Read coverage stops 3 residues before the CDR3 terminus; the germline J gene supplies the remainder. The V call is TRBV13, the J call TRBJ2-1; a weak D match, TRBD2 (7 bases). V was trimmed by 3 bases and J by 2 bases, leaving 11 bases between them. CDR1 and CDR2 (germline): PRHDT, FYEKMQ (reference sequence). The CDR3 loop spans 15 amino acids. The CDR3: CASSLGGAAYNEQFF. The sequenced part of the CDR3 DNA is TGTGCCAGCAGCTTGGGGGGGGCTGCCTACAATGAG.

In regard to this clone: The read ends 3 residues before the CDR3 terminus; that terminus is restored from the germline J gene. The chain employs TRBV18 and TRBJ1-5, with a tentative D call TRBD1 (5 bases). From germline, CDR1 is KGHSH and CDR2 LQKENI. The CDR3 totals 14 residues. V lost 5 bases, J lost 7 bases, and 15 bases lay in between. The sequenced part of the CDR3 DNA is TGTGCCAGCTCATCCGAGATAGCAGGGCAGCCC. Encoded protein: CASSSEIAGQP. From start to end, the CDR3 is CASSSEIAGQPQHF.

About this clone: The read terminates 3 residues before the CDR3 end, so the remaining end is supplied by the germline J gene. The chain employs TRBV29-1 and TRBJ2-7, with D unresolved. The V end was cut by 3 bases, the J end by 6 bases, with 12 bases between. This CDR3 has 12 residues. Germline CDR1 and CDR2: SQVTM and ANQGSEA. CDR3 DNA (partial): TGCAGCGTTGACCAACAGTTCGGCGAG. As protein: CSVDQQFGE. The whole CDR3 protein reads CSVDQQFGEQYF.

Comment on this clone: With the read ending 3 residues before the CDR3 end, the germline J gene is used to fill in that end. The chain is built from TRBV2 and TRBJ2-5; TRBD2 might be the D (5 bases). The V gene's germline CDR1 is SNHLY and CDR2 FYNNEI. V was clipped by 6 bases and J by 0 bases, with 11 bases between them. This CDR3 is 14 amino acids long. CDR3 bases read: TGTGCCAGCAGCGTTAGCGAGAACCAAGAGACC. This sequence encodes CASSVSENQET. The complete CDR3 sequence is CASSVSENQETQYF.

Details on this clone: The read falls 3 residues short of the CDR3 end, and the missing part is taken from the germline J gene. The chain combines TRBV19 with TRBJ1-4, with D hard to call. V lost 2 bases, J lost 6 bases, and 13 bases lay in between. CDR1 is LNHDA, CDR2 SQIVND, per germline (reference sequence). This CDR3 region has 15 residues. This chain's CDR3 is CASSIQSGGDEKLFF. CDR3 DNA (partial): TGTGCCAGTAGTATACAGTCCGGCGGGGATGAAAAA. The full variable domain, its missing parts supplied by reference TRBV19 and TRBJ1-4, is DGGITQSPKYLFRKEGQNVTLSCEQNLNHDAMYWYRQDPGQGLRLIYYSQIVNDFQKGDIAEGYSVSREKKESFPLTVTSAQKNPTAFYLCASSIQSGGDEKLFFGSGTQLSVL.

As for this clone: The read terminates 3 residues before the CDR3 end, so the remaining end is supplied by the germline J gene. J is TRBJ2-7 and V is TRBV19; TRBD2 aligns across 9 bases. CDR1 is LNHDA, CDR2 SQIVND, per germline (reference sequence). This CDR3 contains 14 residues. Trimming removed 8 bases from V and 4 bases from J; junction bases left unmatched: 9. CDR3 loop: CASSRREGVYEQYF. The CDR3 DNA, read in part, is TGTGCCAGTTCTCGGCGGGAGGGTGTATACGAG. Based on the CDR3 plus reference TRBV19 and TRBJ2-7, the full variable domain is DGGITQSPKYLFRKEGQNVTLSCEQNLNHDAMYWYRQDPGQGLRLIYYSQIVNDFQKGDIAEGYSVSREKKESFPLTVTSAQKNPTAFYLCASSRREGVYEQYFGPGTRLTVT.

As concerns this clone: The read gets to within 3 residues of the CDR3 end, and the germline J gene fills in the rest. The rearrangement links TRBV11-2 to TRBJ2-5; TRBD1 might be the D (6 bases). Germline V lookup: CDR1 SGHAT, CDR2 FQNNGV. V lost 4 bases and J 3 bases, leaving 9 bases between the germline ends. CDR3 length: 13 amino acids. The part of the CDR3 DNA that was read is TGTGCCAGCAGCTGGGCAGGGGAAGAGACC. As protein: CASSWAGEET. The whole CDR3 reads CASSWAGEETQYF.

A remark on this clone: Sequencing ends 3 residues short of the CDR3 end; the germline J gene provides the rest. The rearrangement links TRBV13 to TRBJ2-7; a weak D match, TRBD1 (5 bases). CDR1 and CDR2 (germline): PRHDT, FYEKMQ (reference sequence). With 3 bases removed from V and 4 bases from J, the gap between germline ends came to 13 bases. The CDR3 is 14 residues long. The DNA read from the CDR3 is TGTGCCAGCAGCTTGGGTGACAGTACGTACGAG. Translated: CASSLGDSTYE. The CDR3, in full, reads CASSLGDSTYEQYF.

Turning to this clone: The read finishes 3 residues shy of the CDR3 end, and the germline J gene is used to complete it. The rearrangement links TRBV2 to TRBJ1-3, with 10 bases fitting TRBD1. V gave up 7 bases and J gave up 2 bases; unmatched junction bases: 11. The germline V gene has CDR1 SNHLY and CDR2 FYNNEI. The CDR3 has 17 amino acids. The CDR3 reads CASIYWDRGRPGNTIYF. The covered CDR3 bases are TGTGCCAGCATTTACTGGGACAGGGGTCGGCCTGGAAACACC.